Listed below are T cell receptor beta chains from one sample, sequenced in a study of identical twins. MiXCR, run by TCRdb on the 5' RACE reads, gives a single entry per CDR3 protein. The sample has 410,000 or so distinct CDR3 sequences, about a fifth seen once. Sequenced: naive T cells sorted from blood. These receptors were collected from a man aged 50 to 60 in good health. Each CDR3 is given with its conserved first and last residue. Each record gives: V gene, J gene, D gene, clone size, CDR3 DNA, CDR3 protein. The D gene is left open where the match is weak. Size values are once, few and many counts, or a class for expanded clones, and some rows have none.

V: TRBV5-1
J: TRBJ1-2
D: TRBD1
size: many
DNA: TGCGCCAGCAGCGGGGACAGGGGCGTCTATGGCTACACCTTC
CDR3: CASSGDRGVYGYTF

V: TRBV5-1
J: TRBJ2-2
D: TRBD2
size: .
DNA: TGCGCCAGCAGCCTAGCGGGAGGGGAAACCGGGGAGCTGTTTTTT
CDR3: CASSLAGGETGELFF

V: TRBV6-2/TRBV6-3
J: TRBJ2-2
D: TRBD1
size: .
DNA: TGTGCCAGCAGGGGTGGACAGGGCGACACCGGGGAGCTGTTTTTT
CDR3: CASRGGQGDTGELFF

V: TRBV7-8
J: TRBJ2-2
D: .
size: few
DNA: TGTGCCAGCCCCTTACTAGGTCGGGAGCTGTTTTTT
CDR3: CASPLLGRELFF

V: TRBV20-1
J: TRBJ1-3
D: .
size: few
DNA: TGCAGTGCTAGAGGGGGGCCTGGAAACACCATATATTTT
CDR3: CSARGGPGNTIYF

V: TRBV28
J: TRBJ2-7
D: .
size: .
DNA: TGTGCCAGCAGCCGGAGGCAGCTGCGGGACGAGCAGTACTTC
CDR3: CASSRRQLRDEQYF

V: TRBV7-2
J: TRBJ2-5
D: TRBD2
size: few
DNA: TGTGCCAGCAGCTTAGCGCGCGGGAGGGAAGAGACCCAGTACTTC
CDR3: CASSLARGREETQYF

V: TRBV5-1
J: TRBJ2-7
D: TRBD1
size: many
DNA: TGCGCCAGCAGCCCCGGGACAGGGAATACCTACGAGCAGTACTTC
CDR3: CASSPGTGNTYEQYF

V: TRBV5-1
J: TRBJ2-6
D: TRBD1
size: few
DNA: TGCGCCAGCAGCTTATGGACAGGGGGTCCTGGGGCCAACGTCCTGACTTTC
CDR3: CASSLWTGGPGANVLTF

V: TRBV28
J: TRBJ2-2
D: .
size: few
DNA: TGTGCCAGCAGCTCCGTCGCCAGACTGTCCGGGGAGCTGTTTTTT
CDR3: CASSSVARLSGELFF

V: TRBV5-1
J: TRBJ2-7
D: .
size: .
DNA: TGCGCCAGCAGCCCCGCAGATAATGCCTACGAGCAGTACTTC
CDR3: CASSPADNAYEQYF

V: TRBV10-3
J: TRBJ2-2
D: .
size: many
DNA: TGTGCCATCAGTGCCGTAACTAGAATGACAGTCGCGAACACCGGGGAGCTGTTTTTT
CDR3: CAISAVTRMTVANTGELFF

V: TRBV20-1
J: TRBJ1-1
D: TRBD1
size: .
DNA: TGCAGTGCTATAGACAGGGTAAGGGCAGGAACTGAAGCTTTCTTT
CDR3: CSAIDRVRAGTEAFF

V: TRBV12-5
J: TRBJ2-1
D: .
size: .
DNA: TGTGCTAGTGGTCATTCTGGGCGGACTGAGCAGTTCTTC
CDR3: CASGHSGRTEQFF

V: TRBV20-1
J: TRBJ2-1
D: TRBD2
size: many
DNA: TGCAGTGCTAGAGGTGGGGCCGCGGGAGGCCCTACCTCTTTATCGTACAATGAGCAGTTCTTC
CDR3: CSARGGAAGGPTSLSYNEQFF

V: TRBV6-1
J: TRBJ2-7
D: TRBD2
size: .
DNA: TGTGCCAGCAGTGAAGAAGGGACTAGCGGCGAGCAGTACTTC
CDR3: CASSEEGTSGEQYF

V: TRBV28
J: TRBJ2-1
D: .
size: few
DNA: TGTGCCAGCACGCGGCTTCCTGAGGATGAGCAGTTCTTC
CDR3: CASTRLPEDEQFF

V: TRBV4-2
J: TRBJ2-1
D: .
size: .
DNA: TGTGCCAGCAGCCATATTCTAGGAGAAGGGGAGCAGTTCTTC
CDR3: CASSHILGEGEQFF

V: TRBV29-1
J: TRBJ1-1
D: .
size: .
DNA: TGCAGCGTCGCCGGCGGGGAGAACACTGAAGCTTTCTTT
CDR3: CSVAGGENTEAFF

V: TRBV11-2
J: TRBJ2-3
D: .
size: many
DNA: TGTGCCAGCAGCTTAACCTCGAGGCCGCAGTATTTT
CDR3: CASSLTSRPQYF

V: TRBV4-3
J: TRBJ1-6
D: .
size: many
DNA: TGCGCCAGCAGCCAAGGAGGGTCTAATTCACCCCTCCACTTT
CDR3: CASSQGGSNSPLHF

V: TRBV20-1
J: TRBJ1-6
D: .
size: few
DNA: TGCAGTGCTAGGGCCGGGGGGGATTCACCCCTCCACTTT
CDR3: CSARAGGDSPLHF

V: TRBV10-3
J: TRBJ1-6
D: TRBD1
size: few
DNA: TGTGCCATCAGGTTTGGGACAGAAAATTCACCCCTCCACTTT
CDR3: CAIRFGTENSPLHF

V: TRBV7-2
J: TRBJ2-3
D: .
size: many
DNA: TGTGCCAGCAGCTTAAGTAAGAAGGGAGATACGCAGTATTTT
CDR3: CASSLSKKGDTQYF

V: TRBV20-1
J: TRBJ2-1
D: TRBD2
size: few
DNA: TGCAGTGCTATTCTAGCGGGAGAGTCCTACAATGAGCAGTTCTTC
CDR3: CSAILAGESYNEQFF

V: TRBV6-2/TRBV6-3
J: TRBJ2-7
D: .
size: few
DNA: TGTGCCAGCAGTTCCCCTTCTCGGGTCACCTACGAGCAGTACTTC
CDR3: CASSSPSRVTYEQYF

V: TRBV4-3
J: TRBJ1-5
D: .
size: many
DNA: TGCGCCAGCAGCCAAGAGGGCGGGAATCAGCCCCAGCATTTT
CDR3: CASSQEGGNQPQHF

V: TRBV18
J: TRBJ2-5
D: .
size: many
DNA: TGTGCCAGCTCACCACGCAGGTCCCAAGAGACCCAGTACTTC
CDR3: CASSPRRSQETQYF

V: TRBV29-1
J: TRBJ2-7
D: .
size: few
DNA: TGCAGCGTCCAACCGAGGCGGTCCTACGAGCAGTACTTC
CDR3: CSVQPRRSYEQYF

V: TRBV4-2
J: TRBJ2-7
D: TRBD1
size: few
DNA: TGTGCCAGCAGCCTGAGGGACAGGGGAATGGACGAGCAGTACTTC
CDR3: CASSLRDRGMDEQYF

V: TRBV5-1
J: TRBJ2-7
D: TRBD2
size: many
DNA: TGCGCCAGCAGCTTGGGCCCTAGCGGGGCCTCCTACGAGCAGTACTTC
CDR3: CASSLGPSGASYEQYF

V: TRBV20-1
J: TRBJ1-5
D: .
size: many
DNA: TGCAGTGCTAGAGATGAAGGGGGTTATGATCAGCCCCAGCATTTT
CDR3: CSARDEGGYDQPQHF

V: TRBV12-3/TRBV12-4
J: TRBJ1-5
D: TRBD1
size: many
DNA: TGTGCCAGCACCCCAGGGGGCCGTCAGCCCCAGCATTTT
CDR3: CASTPGGRQPQHF

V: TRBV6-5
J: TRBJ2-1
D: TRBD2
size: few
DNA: TGTGCCAGCAGTCTATCGAGCGGGACCTCCTACAATGAGCAGTTCTTC
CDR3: CASSLSSGTSYNEQFF

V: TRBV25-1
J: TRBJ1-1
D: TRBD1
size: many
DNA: TGTGCCAGCAGTGACAGGGGGCTGGGTGAAGCTTTCTTT
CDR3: CASSDRGLGEAFF

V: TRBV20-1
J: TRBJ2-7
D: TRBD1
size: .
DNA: TGCAGTTTTCGACAGGGCGCTACCTACGAGCAGTACTTC
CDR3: CSFRQGATYEQYF

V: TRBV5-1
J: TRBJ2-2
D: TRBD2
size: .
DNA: TGCGCCAGCAGCTTGGATAGCGGGAGGGCCATCGGGGAGCTGTTTTTT
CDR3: CASSLDSGRAIGELFF

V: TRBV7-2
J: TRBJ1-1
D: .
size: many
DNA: TGTGCCAGCAGCTTAGGAAGTATCGCTAATGAAGCTTTCTTT
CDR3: CASSLGSIANEAFF

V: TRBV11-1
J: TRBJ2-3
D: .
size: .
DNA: TGTGCCAGCAGCTCAAACCTCCCCCATTTAGGAAGGAGAGATACGCAGTATTTT
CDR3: CASSSNLPHLGRRDTQYF

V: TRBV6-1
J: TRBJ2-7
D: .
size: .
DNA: TGTGCCAGCAGTGTTAGGAGGGTTCGCCACGAGCAGTACTTC
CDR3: CASSVRRVRHEQYF

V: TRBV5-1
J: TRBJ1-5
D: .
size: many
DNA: TGCGCCAGCAGCTTGGAGGGGTGGCAGCCCCAGCATTTT
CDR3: CASSLEGWQPQHF

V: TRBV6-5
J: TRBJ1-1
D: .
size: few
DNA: TGTGCCAGCAGGGGAGACAGGACTGAAGCTTTCTTT
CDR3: CASRGDRTEAFF

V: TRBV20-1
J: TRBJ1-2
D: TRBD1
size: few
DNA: TGCAGTGCCCGACAGGGTGGGGGCGGCTACACCTTC
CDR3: CSARQGGGGYTF

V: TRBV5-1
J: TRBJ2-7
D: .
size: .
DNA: TGCGCCAGCAGCTTGGCCGGGAGAGGTGAGCAGTACTTC
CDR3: CASSLAGRGEQYF

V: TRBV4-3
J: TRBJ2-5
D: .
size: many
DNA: TGCGCCAGCACCCCGTGGCGCGGGGAGACCCAGTACTTC
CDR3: CASTPWRGETQYF

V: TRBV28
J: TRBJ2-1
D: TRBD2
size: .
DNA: TGTGCCAGCAGCACGTCTAGCGGGGCCTACAATGAGCAGTTCTTC
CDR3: CASSTSSGAYNEQFF

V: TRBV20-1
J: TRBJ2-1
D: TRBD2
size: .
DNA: TGCAGTGCTACAAGCGGGAGGGCTTACAATGAGCAGTTCTTC
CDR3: CSATSGRAYNEQFF

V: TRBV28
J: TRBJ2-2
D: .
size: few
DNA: TGTGCCAGCAGTTTAGATTGGTCGAACACCGGGGAGCTGTTTTTT
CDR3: CASSLDWSNTGELFF

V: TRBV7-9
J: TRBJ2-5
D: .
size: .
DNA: TGTGCCAGCTCATACGGGAGTGGGTTGGAGACCCAGTACTTC
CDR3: CASSYGSGLETQYF

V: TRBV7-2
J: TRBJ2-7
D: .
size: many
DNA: TGTGCCAGCAGCTCTATCACCATACCGACGAGGGACGAGCAGTACTTC
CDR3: CASSSITIPTRDEQYF

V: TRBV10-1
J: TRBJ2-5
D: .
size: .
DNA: TGCGCCAGCAGTTCAGGGGTACAAGAGACCCAGTACTTC
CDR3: CASSSGVQETQYF

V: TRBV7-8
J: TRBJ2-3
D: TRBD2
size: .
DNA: TGTGCCAGCAGCCCGGTTGTGCGGTTGACGGGACTAGCGGGAGCAGATACGCAGTATTTT
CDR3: CASSPVVRLTGLAGADTQYF

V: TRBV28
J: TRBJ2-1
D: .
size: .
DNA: TGTGCCAGCAGTTTAATCGATGAGCAGTTCTTC
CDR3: CASSLIDEQFF

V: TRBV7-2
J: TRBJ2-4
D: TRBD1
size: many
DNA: TGTGCCAGCAGCACGCGACAGGGGGCCCCCAACATTCAGTACTTC
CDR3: CASSTRQGAPNIQYF

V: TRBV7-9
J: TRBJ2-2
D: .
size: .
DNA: TGTGCCAGCAGCCCTCTGGCGTCGAACACCGGGGAGCTGTTTTTT
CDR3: CASSPLASNTGELFF

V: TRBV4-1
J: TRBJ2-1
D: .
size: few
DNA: TGCGCCAGCAGCCAAGGTCAAGGGGGAATAATCAGCGGGATTTGGAAGTTCTTC
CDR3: CASSQGQGGIISGIWKFF

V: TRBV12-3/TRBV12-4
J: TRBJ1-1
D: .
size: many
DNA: TGTGCCAGCACAGTTTTGATGGGGAACACTGAAGCTTTCTTT
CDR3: CASTVLMGNTEAFF

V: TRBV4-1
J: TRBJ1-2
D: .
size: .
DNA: TGCGCCAGCAGCCACCCGACAGGTCAGGGCGCTAACTATGGCTACACCTTC
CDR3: CASSHPTGQGANYGYTF